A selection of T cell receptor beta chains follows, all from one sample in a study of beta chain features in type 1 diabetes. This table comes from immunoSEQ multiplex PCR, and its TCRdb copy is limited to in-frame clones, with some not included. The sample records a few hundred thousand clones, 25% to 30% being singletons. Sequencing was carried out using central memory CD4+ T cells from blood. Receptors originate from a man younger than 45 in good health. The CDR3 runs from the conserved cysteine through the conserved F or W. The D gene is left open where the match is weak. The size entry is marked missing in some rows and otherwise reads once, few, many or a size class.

TGTGCCAGCAAACGGGACCTTGACTCTGGGGCCAACGTCCTGACTTTC	CASKRDLDSGANVLTF	-	TRBV2	TRBJ2-6	few
TGTGCCAGCAGCTTAGCGATCACAGGGGGTGAGACCCAGTACTTC	CASSLAITGGETQYF	TRBD1	TRBV7-6	TRBJ2-5	-
TGTGCCAGCAGCGTACGGGGCTCGCGGGAGGGACCGGAGTTCTTC	CASSVRGSREGPEFF	TRBD2	TRBV9	TRBJ2-1	-
TGTGCCTGGCTCCCCACAGGAGCCGCCGGGGGCTACACCTTC	CAWLPTGAAGGYTF	-	TRBV30	TRBJ1-2	once
TGCGCCAGCAGCTTGGACGGGCTGACCTACGAGCAGTACTTC	CASSLDGLTYEQYF	-	TRBV5-1	TRBJ2-7	-
TGCGCCAGCAGCCAATTTGACGGGCCGAGCTCTGGGGCCAACGTCCTGACTTTC	CASSQFDGPSSGANVLTF	-	TRBV4-3	TRBJ2-6	-
TGTGCCAGTAGTCAGGACAGGACTCTCGGGGAGCTGTTTTTT	CASSQDRTLGELFF	TRBD1	TRBV19	TRBJ2-2	-
TGTGCCAGCAGCTTTCCTAGCGGGGAGGCAGATACGCAGTATTTT	CASSFPSGEADTQYF	TRBD2	TRBV5-4	TRBJ2-3	few
TGTGCCAGCAGCGACCGGGACTACAATGAGCAGTTCTTC	CASSDRDYNEQFF	-	TRBV6-1	TRBJ2-1	-
TGTGCCAGCAGTCGACAGGGGGCCCAGGGCTACGAGCAGTACTTC	CASSRQGAQGYEQYF	TRBD1	TRBV28	TRBJ2-7	-
TGTGCGCTCGGTGGCACTAGCGGGACCAATGAGCAGTTCTTC	CALGGTSGTNEQFF	TRBD2	TRBV10-3	TRBJ2-1	many
TGTGCCAGCAGCTTAGTACCCTCTAACTATGGCTACACCTTC	CASSLVPSNYGYTF	-	TRBV5-4	TRBJ1-2	-
TGTGCCAGCTCACCACCTAATTCCGGGGCCGGCCTTGGCAATGAGCAGTTCTTC	CASSPPNSGAGLGNEQFF	-	TRBV18	TRBJ2-1	many
TGTGCCAGCAGCTTAGCGTCGGGACAGGCTTACGAGCAGTACTTC	CASSLASGQAYEQYF	TRBD1	TRBV7-2	TRBJ2-7	-
TGTGCCTGGAGTGTAGAGGATGGCTACACCTTC	CAWSVEDGYTF	-	TRBV30	TRBJ1-2	few
TGCAGCGTTGAAACAGGGGGCCGTGAGCAGTACTTC	CSVETGGREQYF	TRBD1	TRBV29-1	TRBJ2-7	-
TGTGCCAGCAGCCCCCGGCGGGTGAGCTCCTACGAGCAGTACTTC	CASSPRRVSSYEQYF	-	TRBV14	TRBJ2-7	few
TGCAGCGTTGCAGCTAGCGGGAACACAGATACGCAGTATTTT	CSVAASGNTDTQYF	TRBD2	TRBV29-1	TRBJ2-3	-
TGCGCCAGCAGCCCGGAGGAGGCCAAAAACATTCAGTACTTC	CASSPEEAKNIQYF	-	TRBV5-1	TRBJ2-4	-
TGTGCCAGTAGCTCTCTTGGAAGGGATGAGCAGTTCTTC	CASSSLGRDEQFF	-	TRBV19	TRBJ2-1	-
TGCGCCAGCAGCCCTAGCGGACTAGCGGGGGAGTACGAGCAGTACTTC	CASSPSGLAGEYEQYF	TRBD2	TRBV5-1	TRBJ2-7	few
TGCGCCAGCAGCCGGGACATCTCAAACACTGAAGCTTTCTTT	CASSRDISNTEAFF	-	TRBV5-1	TRBJ1-1	-
TGTGCGGGACAGGGATACTCTGGGGCCAACGTCCTGACTTTC	CAGQGYSGANVLTF	TRBD1	TRBV30	TRBJ2-6	-
TGTGCCAGCAGTACCACAGGGAGTTCCAGTGAGCAGTTCTTC	CASSTTGSSSEQFF	-	TRBV5-4	TRBJ2-1	few
TGTGCCATCAGTGGCGGGTTAGCGGGAAACAGGGCCAATGAGCAGTTCTTC	CAISGGLAGNRANEQFF	TRBD2	TRBV10-3	TRBJ2-1	-
TGTGCCAGCACCATTGCAGGGTCCTACGAGCAGTACTTC	CASTIAGSYEQYF	-	TRBV5-6	TRBJ2-7	-
TGTGCCAGCAGCCGGGCACGAAGTAGCGGAGAAGAGACCCAGTACTTC	CASSRARSSGEETQYF	-	TRBV4-2	TRBJ2-5	-
TGTGCCAGCAGCGGGCGAGGCCAGCCCCAGCATTTT	CASSGRGQPQHF	-	TRBV2	TRBJ1-5	many
TGCAGCGTGCTCCAGGAGGGGAGGGCCAATGAGCAGTTCTTC	CSVLQEGRANEQFF	TRBD2	TRBV29-1	TRBJ2-1	many
TGTGCCAGCAGCCCTATGGGGGGGGGCAGGAACATTCAGTACTTC	CASSPMGGGRNIQYF	-	TRBV7-8	TRBJ2-4	-
TGTGCCAGCAGCTTGGAGGTGAACTACGAGCAGTACTTC	CASSLEVNYEQYF	-	TRBV5-4	TRBJ2-7	-
TGCAGCGTAACCGGGACGGTCACAGATACGCAGTATTTT	CSVTGTVTDTQYF	-	TRBV29-1	TRBJ2-3	-
TGTGCCAGCAGCCAGGACAGTTCGCCCCTCCACTTT	CASSQDSSPLHF	-	TRBV4-2	TRBJ1-6	-
TGTGCCAGCAGCCTAGGGGTATCCCCCTACGAGCAGTACTTC	CASSLGVSPYEQYF	-	TRBV7-2	TRBJ2-7	-
TGTGCCAGCAGTTCCCGGGACAGTGGGGATACGCAGTATTTT	CASSSRDSGDTQYF	TRBD1	TRBV6-5	TRBJ2-3	few
TGCAGTGCTAGCCCCTCCGTGGAGCAGTACTTC	CSASPSVEQYF	-	TRBV20-1	TRBJ2-7	-
TGTGCCTGGGGCAGGGGTCAAGAGACCCAGTACTTC	CAWGRGQETQYF	-	TRBV30	TRBJ2-5	few
TGTGCCAGCAGCGTCTCTACCAGGGGGGAGACCCAGTACTTC	CASSVSTRGETQYF	TRBD1	TRBV9	TRBJ2-5	-
TGCGCCAGCAGCCAATCTACAGGGGTAGGGGCGACCATTCAGTACTTC	CASSQSTGVGATIQYF	TRBD1	TRBV4-3	TRBJ2-4	-
TGTGCCAGCAGCTTAAGGTTAGCGAGGGAGGTCAGGGAGCAGTTCTTC	CASSLRLAREVREQFF	-	TRBV11-2	TRBJ2-1	-
TGTGCCAGCAGCTTAGGGGGCTCTCAGCCCCAGCATTTT	CASSLGGSQPQHF	-	TRBV7-2	TRBJ1-5	-
TGCGCCAGCAGCTTTGGGTCCTACAATGAGCAGTTCTTC	CASSFGSYNEQFF	-	TRBV5-1	TRBJ2-1	-
TGTGCCAGCAGCTTACAGGCAGGAAACTCTGGAAACACCATATATTTT	CASSLQAGNSGNTIYF	-	TRBV7-6	TRBJ1-3	few
TGTGCCATCAACGGCCTTAGACAGGGGTACAATGAGCAGTTCTTC	CAINGLRQGYNEQFF	TRBD1	TRBV28	TRBJ2-1	few
TGCAGCGTTGAGCAGGCTTCCTACGAGCAGTACTTC	CSVEQASYEQYF	-	TRBV29-1	TRBJ2-7	-
TGCAGCGTTGAAGAGGGAGGCAGGGCCACCGGGGAGCTGTTTTTT	CSVEEGGRATGELFF	-	TRBV29-1	TRBJ2-2	-
TGTGCCAGCAGCTTGACCGGACTGCTCTACGAGCAGTACTTC	CASSLTGLLYEQYF	-	TRBV7-2	TRBJ2-7	few
TGCGCCAGCAAGGTAGCGGGCTACACCGGGGAGCTGTTTTTT	CASKVAGYTGELFF	TRBD2	TRBV10-2	TRBJ2-2	-
TGTGCCAGCTCACCGACGAGGAGCTCCTACAATGAGCAGTTCTTC	CASSPTRSSYNEQFF	-	TRBV18	TRBJ2-1	-
TGCAGCGTCGATCGAGCGCGAGAGACCCAGTACTTC	CSVDRARETQYF	-	TRBV29-1	TRBJ2-5	many
TGTGCCAGCAGCTTAGTGACTAACTATGGCTACACCTTC	CASSLVTNYGYTF	-	TRBV7-8	TRBJ1-2	-
TGTGCCACCAGCAGCCACTTTGATCGTTCTAACTATGGCTACACCTTC	CATSSHFDRSNYGYTF	-	TRBV15	TRBJ1-2	many
TGTGCCAGTAGTATGGAGGACAGGACGACAGGGACGCAGTATTTT	CASSMEDRTTGTQYF	TRBD1	TRBV19	TRBJ2-3	few
TGTGCCAGCAGTCGTCACGGGAGGGCGGTGGAGACCCAGTACTTC	CASSRHGRAVETQYF	TRBD2	TRBV25-1	TRBJ2-5	few
TGTGCCAGCAGCTTAGAACCTGCCGGGGAGCTGTTTTTT	CASSLEPAGELFF	-	TRBV7-2	TRBJ2-2	-
TGTGCCACCAGTACAGGGGGCAGCAATCAGCCCCAGCATTTT	CATSTGGSNQPQHF	TRBD1	TRBV15	TRBJ1-5	-
TGTGCCAGCAGTTTAATCTCAGCGGGAGGGCCCGAGCAGTACTTC	CASSLISAGGPEQYF	TRBD2	TRBV28	TRBJ2-7	-